A selection of T cell receptor beta chains follows, all from one sample in a study of identical twins. TCRdb processed the 5' RACE reads anew with MiXCR; each CDR3 protein has one entry. This sample has 1.5 million to 2 million distinct CDR3 sequences, with under 35% found just once. The material sequenced was cord blood. The origin of the receptors is a newborn girl in good health. Each CDR3 is given with its conserved first and last residue. D genes are given only for firm matches. Expanded clones are given a class, and other clones once, few, many or no size at all.

J gene: TRBJ1-5
D gene: -
V gene: TRBV12-3/TRBV12-4
CDR3 length: 15
clone size: few
CDR3 DNA: TGTGCCAGCAGTTTCAGGTCAGGGAATGCTCAGCCCCAGCATTTT
CDR3 protein: CASSFRSGNAQPQHF

J gene: TRBJ2-3
D gene: TRBD1
V gene: TRBV9
CDR3 length: 19
clone size: -
CDR3 DNA: TGTGCCAGCAGCCTTCACTATTCCGTCGGGACAGGGATTCCAGATACGCAGTATTTT
CDR3 protein: CASSLHYSVGTGIPDTQYF

J gene: TRBJ1-1
D gene: -
V gene: TRBV20-1
CDR3 length: 15
clone size: -
CDR3 DNA: TGCAGTGCTAGGATCCCACAGACGGGCGGCACTGAAGCTTTCTTT
CDR3 protein: CSARIPQTGGTEAFF

J gene: TRBJ1-5
D gene: TRBD1
V gene: TRBV29-1
CDR3 length: 16
clone size: few
CDR3 DNA: TGCAGCGTTCTGGGGACAGGGGGGGGTAGCAATCAGCCCCAGCATTTT
CDR3 protein: CSVLGTGGGSNQPQHF

J gene: TRBJ1-1
D gene: TRBD1
V gene: TRBV4-1
CDR3 length: 18
clone size: -
CDR3 DNA: TGCGCCAGCAGCCAATTTGGTGCGGGACAGATGCCGAACACTGAAGCTTTCTTT
CDR3 protein: CASSQFGAGQMPNTEAFF

J gene: TRBJ1-4
D gene: -
V gene: TRBV7-9
CDR3 length: 14
clone size: -
CDR3 DNA: TGTGCCAGCAGCTTAAATTTGGGGGGTGAAAAACTGTTTTTT
CDR3 protein: CASSLNLGGEKLFF

J gene: TRBJ2-7
D gene: -
V gene: TRBV11-2
CDR3 length: 14
clone size: few
CDR3 DNA: TGTGCCAGCAGCTCTTGGGACGCCGCCTACGAGCAGTACTTC
CDR3 protein: CASSSWDAAYEQYF

J gene: TRBJ2-5
D gene: -
V gene: TRBV2
CDR3 length: 13
clone size: -
CDR3 DNA: TGTGCCAGCACCCAGCAGGGGGGAGAGACCCAGTACTTC
CDR3 protein: CASTQQGGETQYF

J gene: TRBJ2-7
D gene: -
V gene: TRBV20-1
CDR3 length: 12
clone size: -
CDR3 DNA: TGCAGTGCTAGGCTGGGCCCCTACGAGCAGTACTTC
CDR3 protein: CSARLGPYEQYF

J gene: TRBJ2-6
D gene: -
V gene: TRBV19
CDR3 length: 11
clone size: -
CDR3 DNA: TGTGCCAGTAGTAAAAGGTCCGTCCTGACTTTC
CDR3 protein: CASSKRSVLTF

J gene: TRBJ2-7
D gene: -
V gene: TRBV12-3/TRBV12-4
CDR3 length: 13
clone size: -
CDR3 DNA: TGTGCCAGCAGTTTAACGAGGTACTACGAGCAGTACTTC
CDR3 protein: CASSLTRYYEQYF

J gene: TRBJ1-1
D gene: -
V gene: TRBV12-3/TRBV12-4
CDR3 length: 11
clone size: -
CDR3 DNA: TGTGCCAGCAGTACGGCAGTTGAAGCTTTCTTT
CDR3 protein: CASSTAVEAFF

J gene: TRBJ2-1
D gene: TRBD2
V gene: TRBV20-1
CDR3 length: 16
clone size: -
CDR3 DNA: TGCAGTGCCAGCCCCATCCTAGCGGGAGTCTACAATGAGCAGTTCTTC
CDR3 protein: CSASPILAGVYNEQFF

J gene: TRBJ2-7
D gene: -
V gene: TRBV29-1
CDR3 length: 13
clone size: many
CDR3 DNA: TGCAGCGTTGTTCTGTACAACTCCTACGAGCAGTACTTC
CDR3 protein: CSVVLYNSYEQYF

J gene: TRBJ2-3
D gene: -
V gene: TRBV3-1
CDR3 length: 14
clone size: few
CDR3 DNA: TGTGCCAGCAGCAAGAGGGTGGGCACAGATACGCAGTATTTT
CDR3 protein: CASSKRVGTDTQYF

J gene: TRBJ1-5
D gene: -
V gene: TRBV2
CDR3 length: 15
clone size: few
CDR3 DNA: TGTGCCAGCAGTGAATTAAGGGTATGGAATCAGCCCCAGCATTTT
CDR3 protein: CASSELRVWNQPQHF

J gene: TRBJ2-3
D gene: -
V gene: TRBV13
CDR3 length: 15
clone size: -
CDR3 DNA: TGTGCCAGCAGCTTATTTTTGAGGGAAACAGATACGCAGTATTTT
CDR3 protein: CASSLFLRETDTQYF

J gene: TRBJ1-4
D gene: -
V gene: TRBV6-6
CDR3 length: 15
clone size: few
CDR3 DNA: TGTGCCAGCAGCTCGGGACGGACAACTAATGAAAAACTGTTTTTT
CDR3 protein: CASSSGRTTNEKLFF

J gene: TRBJ2-7
D gene: TRBD2
V gene: TRBV12-3/TRBV12-4
CDR3 length: 15
clone size: few
CDR3 DNA: TGTGCCAGCAGAAAACGGACTAGCGGGATTTACGAGCAGTACTTC
CDR3 protein: CASRKRTSGIYEQYF

J gene: TRBJ2-2
D gene: TRBD1
V gene: TRBV2
CDR3 length: 17
clone size: -
CDR3 DNA: TGTGCCAGCAGTCCGACAGGGGGCCTTTACAGAACCGGGGAGCTGTTTTTT
CDR3 protein: CASSPTGGLYRTGELFF

J gene: TRBJ2-3
D gene: TRBD1
V gene: TRBV19
CDR3 length: 13
clone size: -
CDR3 DNA: TGTGCCAGTGTAGACAGGGCCACAGATACGCAGTATTTT
CDR3 protein: CASVDRATDTQYF

J gene: TRBJ1-1
D gene: -
V gene: TRBV12-3/TRBV12-4
CDR3 length: 12
clone size: few
CDR3 DNA: TGTGCCAGCACTGATAGCGGTACTGAAGCTTTCTTT
CDR3 protein: CASTDSGTEAFF

J gene: TRBJ1-1
D gene: -
V gene: TRBV5-1
CDR3 length: 13
clone size: -
CDR3 DNA: TGCGCCAGCAAAGTCTCCATGAACACTGAAGCTTTCTTT
CDR3 protein: CASKVSMNTEAFF

J gene: TRBJ1-6
D gene: -
V gene: TRBV14
CDR3 length: 17
clone size: few
CDR3 DNA: TGTGCCAGCAGCCCCGCCAGGGGAAGGTCCTATAATTCACCCCTCCACTTT
CDR3 protein: CASSPARGRSYNSPLHF

J gene: TRBJ2-1
D gene: TRBD2
V gene: TRBV9
CDR3 length: 16
clone size: -
CDR3 DNA: TGTGCCAGCAGCCTCGAGGGTCGACTAGCTGCCAATGAGCAGTTCTTC
CDR3 protein: CASSLEGRLAANEQFF

J gene: TRBJ1-2
D gene: -
V gene: TRBV11-2
CDR3 length: 12
clone size: few
CDR3 DNA: TGTGCCAGCAGCTTTGGGGGTCTCCAACACACCTTC
CDR3 protein: CASSFGGLQHTF

J gene: TRBJ1-2
D gene: -
V gene: TRBV20-1
CDR3 length: 10
clone size: few
CDR3 DNA: TGCAGTGCTAGAAGGGTTGGCTACACCTTC
CDR3 protein: CSARRVGYTF

J gene: TRBJ2-3
D gene: -
V gene: TRBV7-8
CDR3 length: 14
clone size: -
CDR3 DNA: TGTGCCAGCAGCTTAGCGGGTAACGCAGATACGCAGTATTTT
CDR3 protein: CASSLAGNADTQYF

J gene: TRBJ1-4
D gene: TRBD1
V gene: TRBV7-2
CDR3 length: 16
clone size: -
CDR3 DNA: TGTGCCAGCAGCTTAGCAGGGGGCAGGACTAATGAAAAACTGTTTTTT
CDR3 protein: CASSLAGGRTNEKLFF

J gene: TRBJ2-3
D gene: TRBD2
V gene: TRBV4-1
CDR3 length: 19
clone size: -
CDR3 DNA: TGCGCCAGCAGCCAAGATTATAGGCTAGCGGGAGCCACCGCAGATACGCAGTATTTT
CDR3 protein: CASSQDYRLAGATADTQYF

J gene: TRBJ2-7
D gene: -
V gene: TRBV5-1
CDR3 length: 15
clone size: -
CDR3 DNA: TGCGCCAGCAGCAACGGGCTGGTTAAGGGTTACGAGCAGTACTTC
CDR3 protein: CASSNGLVKGYEQYF

J gene: TRBJ2-2
D gene: TRBD2
V gene: TRBV7-8
CDR3 length: 19
clone size: -
CDR3 DNA: TGTGCCAGCAGCTTAGCGCGACTAGCGGGGGGACCGAACACCGGGGAGCTGTTTTTT
CDR3 protein: CASSLARLAGGPNTGELFF

J gene: TRBJ1-4
D gene: -
V gene: TRBV4-1
CDR3 length: 16
clone size: -
CDR3 DNA: TGCGCCAGCAGCCAAGAGGGGCGGGGGTTTAATGAAAAACTGTTTTTT
CDR3 protein: CASSQEGRGFNEKLFF

J gene: TRBJ2-2
D gene: -
V gene: TRBV5-1
CDR3 length: 16
clone size: -
CDR3 DNA: TGCGCCAGCAGTAGTGGCAGGGGATCGAACACCGGGGAGCTGTTTTTT
CDR3 protein: CASSSGRGSNTGELFF

J gene: TRBJ2-7
D gene: TRBD2
V gene: TRBV3-1
CDR3 length: 15
clone size: -
CDR3 DNA: TGTGCCAGCAGCCTGGCGGGAGATGGTTTTTACGAGCAGTACTTC
CDR3 protein: CASSLAGDGFYEQYF

J gene: TRBJ2-7
D gene: TRBD2
V gene: TRBV11-2
CDR3 length: 22
clone size: -
CDR3 DNA: TGTGCCAGCAGCTTACTTAGTATTAAGGTGAAGACTAGCGGGAGAAGCTCCTACGAGCAGTACTTC
CDR3 protein: CASSLLSIKVKTSGRSSYEQYF

J gene: TRBJ2-1
D gene: TRBD2
V gene: TRBV5-1
CDR3 length: 17
clone size: few
CDR3 DNA: TGCGCCAGCAGCTCCCCACGGACTAGCGGCTCCTACAATGAGCAGTTCTTC
CDR3 protein: CASSSPRTSGSYNEQFF

J gene: TRBJ2-3
D gene: -
V gene: TRBV12-3/TRBV12-4
CDR3 length: 15
clone size: -
CDR3 DNA: TGTGCCAGCAGTTTACGAAGTTTACCGGCAGATACGCAGTATTTT
CDR3 protein: CASSLRSLPADTQYF

J gene: TRBJ2-5
D gene: -
V gene: TRBV25-1
CDR3 length: 12
clone size: -
CDR3 DNA: TGTGCCGGCAGTGAAAGTCAAGAGACCCAGTACTTC
CDR3 protein: CAGSESQETQYF

J gene: TRBJ2-5
D gene: -
V gene: TRBV20-1
CDR3 length: 14
clone size: -
CDR3 DNA: TGCAGTGCTGGAGAAGGACACGTGCAAGAGACCCAGTACTTC
CDR3 protein: CSAGEGHVQETQYF

J gene: TRBJ1-1
D gene: -
V gene: TRBV27
CDR3 length: 14
clone size: few
CDR3 DNA: TGTGCCAGCAGTTCCATCTCCATGAACACTGAAGCTTTCTTT
CDR3 protein: CASSSISMNTEAFF

J gene: TRBJ1-2
D gene: -
V gene: TRBV2
CDR3 length: 13
clone size: many
CDR3 DNA: TGTGCCAGCAGGGTACAGGGTCCCTATGGCTACACCTTC
CDR3 protein: CASRVQGPYGYTF

J gene: TRBJ2-1
D gene: TRBD2
V gene: TRBV4-1
CDR3 length: 22
clone size: few
CDR3 DNA: TGCGCCAGCAGCCAAGAAACCCGGACTAGCGGGGGGCCTTCACCCGCCTACAATGAGCAGTTCTTC
CDR3 protein: CASSQETRTSGGPSPAYNEQFF

J gene: TRBJ2-1
D gene: TRBD2
V gene: TRBV20-1
CDR3 length: 15
clone size: few
CDR3 DNA: TGCAGTGCTAGTCGCAGCGGGGGGTCCTACAATGAGCAGTTCTTC
CDR3 protein: CSASRSGGSYNEQFF

J gene: TRBJ2-5
D gene: -
V gene: TRBV18
CDR3 length: 13
clone size: few
CDR3 DNA: TGTGCCAGCTCACCCACCCAGCAAGAGACCCAGTACTTC
CDR3 protein: CASSPTQQETQYF